This TCR beta chain was retrieved from a study of cytomegalovirus exposure and HLA in healthy donors. This clone has just a few counts. This CDR3 has 15 amino acids. Germline CDR1 ENHRY, CDR2 SYGVKD. Trimming stripped 2 bases from V and 9 bases from J, with 19 bases between. The PCR employed 60 Vbeta primers together with 13 Jbeta primers. Produced via immunoSEQ multiplex PCR; TCRdb's table is partial and in-frame only. This repertoire shows 100,000 to 150,000 clones, 82% found once; its top ten account for approximately 1.2%. The rearrangement joins TRBV10-3 to TRBJ1-2; D not certain. The sequenced material came from PBMCs. This TCR came from a boy between 10 and 17 years old in good health and CMV-seronegative. The CDR3 bases are TGTGCCATCAGTGAGCCGGGTCGGGAACCTTATCGCTACACCTTC. Amino acids: CAISEPGREPYRYTF.